This paragraph reports one T cell receptor beta chain. This sample was included in a study of blood T cell repertoires in COVID-19. Study-level information: Sites across the United States, Italy and Spain contributed samples from acute and convalescent COVID-19. PBMCs, B-cell-depleted T cells, or T cells provided the cDNA or gDNA that made up the material.

V dropped 2 bases and J dropped 8 bases, with 16 bases sitting between them. This CDR3 has 14 amino acids. Germline assignment: CDR1 SGHNT and CDR2 YYREEE (reference sequence). In the original processing: Counts of nucleated cells, estimated from reference gene primer amplification, were obtained. Method: immunoSEQ multiplex PCR; TCRdb's copy keeps in-frame clones and lacks some. V and J calls and clone size are given by that table; D and trimming were obtained from the DNA. The sample has under 75,000 clones; 79% are singletons. Sequenced input: peripheral blood. The sequence was collected from a woman aged 65 to 85 with acute or convalescent COVID-19. This sequence joins TRBV5-4 and TRBJ1-2; D is undetermined. DNA of the CDR3: TGTGCCAGCAGCTTAGAGGGCCGCCCTAAAGGCTACACCTTC. Protein product: CASSLEGRPKGYTF.